This T cell receptor beta chain was profiled in a study of T cell changes during pregnancy in multiple sclerosis. Measured with immunoSEQ multiplex PCR; TCRdb has only the in-frame clones, and not every one. This table has 65,000 to 90,000 clones, about 91% appearing once. CDR3 length: 16 residues. Germline V CDR1 and CDR2: MDHEN, SYDVKM. V lost 5 bases to trimming and J lost 3 bases, with 17 bases between them. The V and J genes are TRBV28 and TRBJ1-3, with D perhaps matching TRBD1 (5 bases). The receptor was derived from a female donor in good health, serving as a control in a pregnancy study. Some clones in this sample may be carry-over from other donors' samples. The sample consisted of PBMCs, taken in the first trimester of pregnancy. CDR3 region: CASSRGGAMGGNTIYF. The CDR3 DNA is TGTGCCAGCAGTCGCGGGGGAGCGATGGGTGGAAACACCATATATTTT.